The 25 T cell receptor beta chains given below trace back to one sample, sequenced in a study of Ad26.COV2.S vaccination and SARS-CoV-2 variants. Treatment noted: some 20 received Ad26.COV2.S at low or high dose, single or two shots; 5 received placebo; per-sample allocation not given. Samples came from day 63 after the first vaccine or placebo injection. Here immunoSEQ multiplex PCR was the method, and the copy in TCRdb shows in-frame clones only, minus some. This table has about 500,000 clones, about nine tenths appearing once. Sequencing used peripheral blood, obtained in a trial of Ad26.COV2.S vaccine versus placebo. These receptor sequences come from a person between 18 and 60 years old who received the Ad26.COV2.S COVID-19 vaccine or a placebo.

The chain's CDR3 is CASSSSGGRSYEQYF. CDR3 in DNA: TGTGCCAGCAGTTCAAGCGGGGGACGATCCTACGAGCAGTACTTC. This sequence joins TRBV6-5 and TRBJ2-7; 8 positions agree with TRBD2. This CDR3 has 15 residues. CDR1 MNHEY and CDR2 SVGAGI come from the germline V gene. V was pared by 4 bases and J by 1 base, with 6 bases of the junction left unmatched.

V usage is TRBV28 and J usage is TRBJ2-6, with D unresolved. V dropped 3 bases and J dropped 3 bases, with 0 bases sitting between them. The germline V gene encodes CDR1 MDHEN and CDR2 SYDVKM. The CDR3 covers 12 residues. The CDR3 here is CASSFGANVLTF. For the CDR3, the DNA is TGTGCCAGCAGTTTTGGGGCCAACGTCCTGACTTTC.

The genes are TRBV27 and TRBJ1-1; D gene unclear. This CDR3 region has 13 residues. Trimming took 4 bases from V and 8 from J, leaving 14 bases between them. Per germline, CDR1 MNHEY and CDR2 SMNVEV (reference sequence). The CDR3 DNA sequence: TGTGCCAGCAGTTCCAGACCGGAAATAGAAGCTTTCTTT. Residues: CASSSRPEIEAFF.

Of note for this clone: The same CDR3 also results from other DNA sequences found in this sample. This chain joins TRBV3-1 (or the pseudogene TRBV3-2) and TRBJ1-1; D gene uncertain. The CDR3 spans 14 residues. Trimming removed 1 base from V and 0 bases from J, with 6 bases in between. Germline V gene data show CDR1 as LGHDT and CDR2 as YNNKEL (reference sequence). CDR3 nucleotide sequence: TGTGCCAGCAGCCAAGTTGGGCTGAACACTGAAGCTTTCTTT. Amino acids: CASSQVGLNTEAFF.

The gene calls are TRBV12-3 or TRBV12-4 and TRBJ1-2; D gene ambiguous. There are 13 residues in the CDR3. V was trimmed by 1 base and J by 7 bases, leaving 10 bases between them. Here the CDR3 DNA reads TGTGCCAGCAGTTTAGTCTGGGAGGTTGGCTACACCTTC. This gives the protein CASSLVWEVGYTF.

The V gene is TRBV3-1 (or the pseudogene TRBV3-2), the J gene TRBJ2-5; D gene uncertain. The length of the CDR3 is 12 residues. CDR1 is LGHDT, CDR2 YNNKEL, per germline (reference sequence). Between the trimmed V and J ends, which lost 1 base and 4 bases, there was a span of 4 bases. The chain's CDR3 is CASSQGLETQYF. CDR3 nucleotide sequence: TGTGCCAGCAGCCAAGGGCTAGAGACCCAGTACTTC.

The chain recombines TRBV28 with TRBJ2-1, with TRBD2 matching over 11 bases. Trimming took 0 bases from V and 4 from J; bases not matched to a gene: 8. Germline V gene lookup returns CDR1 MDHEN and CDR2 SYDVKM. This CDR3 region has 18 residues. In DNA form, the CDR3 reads TGTGCCAGCAGTTTATGGGGGACTAGCGGTCCTGGGTACAATGAGCAGTTCTTC. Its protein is CASSLWGTSGPGYNEQFF.

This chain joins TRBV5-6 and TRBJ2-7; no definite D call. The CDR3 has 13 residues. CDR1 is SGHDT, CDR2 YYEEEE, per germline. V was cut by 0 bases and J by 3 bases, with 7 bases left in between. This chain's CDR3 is CASSLGRVYEQYF. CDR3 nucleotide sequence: TGTGCCAGCAGCTTGGGCCGAGTCTACGAGCAGTACTTC.

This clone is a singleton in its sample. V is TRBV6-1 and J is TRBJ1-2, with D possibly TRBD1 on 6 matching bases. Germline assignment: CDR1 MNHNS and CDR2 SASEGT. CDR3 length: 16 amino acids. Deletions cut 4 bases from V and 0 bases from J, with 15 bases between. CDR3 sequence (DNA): TGTGCCAGCAGTGTCACCGGGACACTCTCTAACTATGGCTACACCTTC. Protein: CASSVTGTLSNYGYTF.

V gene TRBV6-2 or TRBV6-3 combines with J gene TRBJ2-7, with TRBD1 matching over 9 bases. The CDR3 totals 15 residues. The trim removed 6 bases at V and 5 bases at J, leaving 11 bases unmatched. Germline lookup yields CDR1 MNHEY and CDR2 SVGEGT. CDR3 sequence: CASSNGGTGTHEQYF. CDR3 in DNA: TGTGCCAGCAGCAACGGTGGGACAGGGACGCACGAGCAGTACTTC.

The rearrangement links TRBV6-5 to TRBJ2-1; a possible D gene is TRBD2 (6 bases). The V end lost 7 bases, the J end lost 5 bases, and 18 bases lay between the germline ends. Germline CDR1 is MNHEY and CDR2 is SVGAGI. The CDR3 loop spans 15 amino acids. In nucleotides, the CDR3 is TGTGCCAGCACCCCCGGAACGGGGAGGAACAATGAGCAGTTCTTC. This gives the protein CASTPGTGRNNEQFF.

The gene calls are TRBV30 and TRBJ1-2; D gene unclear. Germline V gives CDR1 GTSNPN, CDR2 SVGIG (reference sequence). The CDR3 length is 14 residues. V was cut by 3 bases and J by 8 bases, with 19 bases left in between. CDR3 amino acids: CAWRMRELVHGYTF. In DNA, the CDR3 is TGTGCCTGGAGAATGAGGGAACTGGTTCACGGCTACACCTTC.

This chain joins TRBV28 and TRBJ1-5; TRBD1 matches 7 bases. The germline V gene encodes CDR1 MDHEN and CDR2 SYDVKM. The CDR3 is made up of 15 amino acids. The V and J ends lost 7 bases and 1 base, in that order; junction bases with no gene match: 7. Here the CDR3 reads CASTRRDRSNQPQHF. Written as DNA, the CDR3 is TGTGCCAGCACCCGCCGGGACAGAAGCAATCAGCCCCAGCATTTT.

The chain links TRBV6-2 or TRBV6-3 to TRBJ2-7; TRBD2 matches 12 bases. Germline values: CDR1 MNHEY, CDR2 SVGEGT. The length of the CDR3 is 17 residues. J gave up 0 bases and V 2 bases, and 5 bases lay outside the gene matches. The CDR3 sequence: CASSYGSSGRASYEQYF. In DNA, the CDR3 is TGTGCCAGCAGTTACGGGTCTAGCGGGAGGGCCTCCTACGAGCAGTACTTC.

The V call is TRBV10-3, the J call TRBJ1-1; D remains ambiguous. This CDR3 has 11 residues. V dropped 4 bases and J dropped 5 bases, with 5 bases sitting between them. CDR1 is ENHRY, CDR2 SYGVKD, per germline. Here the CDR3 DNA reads TGTGCCATCAGTGGGGGAACTGAAGCTTTCTTT. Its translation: CAISGGTEAFF.

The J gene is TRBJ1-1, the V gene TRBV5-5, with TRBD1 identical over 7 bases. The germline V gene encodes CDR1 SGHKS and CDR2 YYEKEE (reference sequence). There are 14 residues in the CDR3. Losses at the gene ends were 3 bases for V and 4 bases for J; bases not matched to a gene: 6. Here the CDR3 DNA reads TGTGCCAGCAGCTGGACAGGAGGCCCCACTGAAGCTTTCTTT. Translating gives CASSWTGGPTEAFF.

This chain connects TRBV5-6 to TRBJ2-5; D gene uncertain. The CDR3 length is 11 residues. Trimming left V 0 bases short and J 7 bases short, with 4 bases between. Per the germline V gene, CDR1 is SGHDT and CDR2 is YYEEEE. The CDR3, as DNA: TGTGCCAGCAGCTTGGGCTGGACCCAGTACTTC. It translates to CASSLGWTQYF.

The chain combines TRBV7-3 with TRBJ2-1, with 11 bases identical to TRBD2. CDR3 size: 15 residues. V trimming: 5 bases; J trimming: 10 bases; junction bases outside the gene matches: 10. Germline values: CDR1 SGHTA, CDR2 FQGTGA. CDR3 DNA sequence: TGTGCCAGCAGCCCGTTAGCGGGAGGGACCTTCGAGCAGTTCTTC. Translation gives CASSPLAGGTFEQFF.

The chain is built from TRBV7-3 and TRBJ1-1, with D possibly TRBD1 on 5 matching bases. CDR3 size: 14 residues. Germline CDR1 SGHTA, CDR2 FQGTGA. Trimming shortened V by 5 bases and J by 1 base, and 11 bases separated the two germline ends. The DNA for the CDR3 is TGTGCCAGCAGCCAGGGACGGAGGAACACTGAAGCTTTCTTT. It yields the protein CASSQGRRNTEAFF.

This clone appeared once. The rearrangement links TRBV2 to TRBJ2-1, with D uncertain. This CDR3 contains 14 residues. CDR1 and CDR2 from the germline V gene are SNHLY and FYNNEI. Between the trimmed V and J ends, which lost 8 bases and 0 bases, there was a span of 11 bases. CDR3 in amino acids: CASGTARSYNEQFF. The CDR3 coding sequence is TGTGCCAGCGGAACTGCTCGCTCCTACAATGAGCAGTTCTTC.

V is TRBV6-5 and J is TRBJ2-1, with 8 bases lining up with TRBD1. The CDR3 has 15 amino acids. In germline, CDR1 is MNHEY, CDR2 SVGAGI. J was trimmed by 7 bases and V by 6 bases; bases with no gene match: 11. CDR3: CASRPRDRWLNEQFF. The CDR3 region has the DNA TGTGCCAGCAGACCACGGGACAGGTGGTTGAATGAGCAGTTCTTC.

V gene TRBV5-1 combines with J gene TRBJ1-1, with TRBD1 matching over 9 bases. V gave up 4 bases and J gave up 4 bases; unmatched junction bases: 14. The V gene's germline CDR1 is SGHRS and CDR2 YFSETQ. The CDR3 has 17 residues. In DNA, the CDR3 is TGCGCCAGCAGCCGATCCGCAACCGGGACAGGGTTCACTGAAGCTTTCTTT. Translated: CASSRSATGTGFTEAFF.

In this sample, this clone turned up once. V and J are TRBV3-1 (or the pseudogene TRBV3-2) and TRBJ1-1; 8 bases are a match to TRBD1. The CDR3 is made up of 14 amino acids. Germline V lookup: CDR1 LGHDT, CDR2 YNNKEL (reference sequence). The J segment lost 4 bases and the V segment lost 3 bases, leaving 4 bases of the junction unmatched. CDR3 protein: CASSHRGQRTEAFF. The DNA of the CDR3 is TGTGCCAGCAGCCACAGGGGGCAGCGCACTGAAGCTTTCTTT.

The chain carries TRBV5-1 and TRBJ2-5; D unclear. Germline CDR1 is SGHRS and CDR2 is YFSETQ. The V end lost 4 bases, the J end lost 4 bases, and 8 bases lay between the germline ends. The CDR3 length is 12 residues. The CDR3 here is CASSGGRETQYF. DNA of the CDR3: TGCGCCAGCAGCGGTGGTCGAGAGACCCAGTACTTC.

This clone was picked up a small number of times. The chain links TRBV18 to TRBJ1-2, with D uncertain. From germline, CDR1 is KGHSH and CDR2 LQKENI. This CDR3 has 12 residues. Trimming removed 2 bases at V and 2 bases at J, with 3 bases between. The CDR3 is CASSPGNYGYTF. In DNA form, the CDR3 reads TGTGCCAGCTCACCAGGGAACTATGGCTACACCTTC. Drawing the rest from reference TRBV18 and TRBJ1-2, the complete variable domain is NAGVMQNPRHLVRRRGQEARLRCSPMKGHSHVYWYRQLPEEGLKFMVYLQKENIIDESGMPKERFSAEFPKEGPSILRIQQVVRGDSAAYFCASSPGNYGYTFGSGTRLTVV.